The 5 T cell receptor beta chains presented below share a single source sample, sequenced in a study of identical twins. TCRdb processed the 5' RACE reads anew with MiXCR; each CDR3 protein has one entry. The table shows approximately 490,000 distinct CDR3 sequences, with about 22% occurring only once. These data also formed part of another study, on yellow fever vaccine responses in identical twins.

The sample was CD4+ T cells sorted from blood. The source is a woman aged 18 to 35 in good health.

The V and J genes are TRBV10-3 and TRBJ2-7; D might be TRBD1 (5 bases). V was trimmed by 8 bases and J by 3 bases, leaving 14 bases between them. Germline CDR1 reads ENHRY; CDR2 reads SYGVKD. The CDR3 length is 13 residues. The CDR3 bases are TGTGCCATCGGCGGTGGGGCTCACTACGAGCAGTACGTC. Its translation: CAIGGGAHYEQYV.

The chain is built from TRBV5-1 and TRBJ2-3; D is uncertain. CDR3 length: 15 residues. Germline V lookup: CDR1 SGHRS, CDR2 YFSETQ. Trimming cost V 0 bases and J 1 base, with 9 bases left between them. This chain's CDR3 is CASSLVGPGTDTQYF. In DNA, the CDR3 is TGCGCCAGCAGCTTGGTTGGCCCGGGCACAGATACGCAGTATTTT. Combining the CDR3 with reference TRBV5-1 and TRBJ2-3 gives the whole variable domain KAGVTQTPRYLIKTRGQQVTLSCSPISGHRSVSWYQQTPGQGLQFLFEYFSETQRNKGNFPGRFSGRQFSNSRSEMNVSTLELGDSALYLCASSLVGPGTDTQYFGPGTRLTVL.

This clonotype was observed a few times. The CDR3 protein is CAISVGGGAADEQFF. Here the CDR3 DNA reads TGTGCCATCAGTGTGGGCGGGGGGGCCGCCGATGAGCAGTTCTTC. The chain recombines TRBV10-3 with TRBJ2-1, with TRBD2 identical over 9 bases. The CDR3 contains 15 residues. CDR1 and CDR2 (germline): ENHRY, SYGVKD. V shed 4 bases, J shed 8 bases, and the junction held 9 bases outside the gene matches.

This chain uses TRBV5-1 with TRBJ2-5, with D tentatively TRBD1 (5 bases). V lost 5 bases and J 5 bases, leaving 10 bases between the germline ends. The germline V gene has CDR1 SGHRS and CDR2 YFSETQ. CDR3 length: 12 residues. The CDR3 DNA sequence: TGCGCCAGCAGACCAGGGTCCGAGACCCAGTACTTC. Amino acids: CASRPGSETQYF.

The chain joins TRBV5-1 to TRBJ2-3, with 8 bases identical to TRBD2. CDR1 SGHRS and CDR2 YFSETQ come from the germline V gene. The CDR3 contains 15 residues. After removal of 8 bases from V and 2 bases from J, the junction contained 10 bases not matched to a gene. In nucleotides, the CDR3 is TGCGCCAGTGGCACGGCTAGCGGGTTCACAGATACGCAGTATTTT. Translating gives CASGTASGFTDTQYF. The full variable domain, with the rest looked up from reference TRBV5-1 and TRBJ2-3, is KAGVTQTPRYLIKTRGQQVTLSCSPISGHRSVSWYQQTPGQGLQFLFEYFSETQRNKGNFPGRFSGRQFSNSRSEMNVSTLELGDSALYLCASGTASGFTDTQYFGPGTRLTVL.